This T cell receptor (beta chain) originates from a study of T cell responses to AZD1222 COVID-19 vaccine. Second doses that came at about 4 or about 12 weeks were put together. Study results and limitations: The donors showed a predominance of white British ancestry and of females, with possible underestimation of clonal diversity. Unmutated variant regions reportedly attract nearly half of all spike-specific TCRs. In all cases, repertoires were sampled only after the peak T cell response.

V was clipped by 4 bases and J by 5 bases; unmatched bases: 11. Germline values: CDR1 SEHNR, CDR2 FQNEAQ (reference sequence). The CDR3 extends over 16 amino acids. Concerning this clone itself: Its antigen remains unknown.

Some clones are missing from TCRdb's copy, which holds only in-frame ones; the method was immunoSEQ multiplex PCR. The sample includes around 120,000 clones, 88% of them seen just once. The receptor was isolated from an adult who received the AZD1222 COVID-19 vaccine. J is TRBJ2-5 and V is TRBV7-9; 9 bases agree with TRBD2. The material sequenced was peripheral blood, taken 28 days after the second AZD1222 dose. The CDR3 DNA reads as TGTGCCAGCAGCTCCCGGGGCGGGGGGGCTGTCGAGACCCAGTACTTC. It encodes CASSSRGGGAVETQYF.